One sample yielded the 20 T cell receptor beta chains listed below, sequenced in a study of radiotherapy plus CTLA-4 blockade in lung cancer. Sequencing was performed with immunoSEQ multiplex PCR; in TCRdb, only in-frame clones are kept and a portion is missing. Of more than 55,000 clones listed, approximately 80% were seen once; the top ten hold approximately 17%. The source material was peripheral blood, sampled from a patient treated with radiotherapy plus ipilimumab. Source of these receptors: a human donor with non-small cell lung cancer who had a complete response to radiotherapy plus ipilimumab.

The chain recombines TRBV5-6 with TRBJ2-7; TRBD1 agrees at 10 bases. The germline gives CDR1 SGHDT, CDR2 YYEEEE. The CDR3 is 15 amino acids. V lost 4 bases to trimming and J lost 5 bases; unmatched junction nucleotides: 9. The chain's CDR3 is CASSRLGTGADEQYF. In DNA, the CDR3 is TGTGCCAGCAGCCGGCTGGGGACAGGGGCAGACGAGCAGTACTTC.

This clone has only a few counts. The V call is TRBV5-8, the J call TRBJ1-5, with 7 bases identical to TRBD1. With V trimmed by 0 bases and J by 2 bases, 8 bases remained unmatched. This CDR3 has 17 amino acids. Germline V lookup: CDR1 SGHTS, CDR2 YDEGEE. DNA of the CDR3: TGTGCCAGCAGCTTGGTTACAGGGGCATCGGGCAATCAGCCCCAGCATTTT. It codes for CASSLVTGASGNQPQHF. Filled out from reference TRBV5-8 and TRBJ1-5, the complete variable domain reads EAGVTQSPTHLIKTRGQQATLRCSPISGHTSVYWYQQALGLGLQFLLWYDEGEERNRGNFPPRFSGRQFPNYSSELNVNALELEDSALYLCASSLVTGASGNQPQHFGDGTRLSIL.

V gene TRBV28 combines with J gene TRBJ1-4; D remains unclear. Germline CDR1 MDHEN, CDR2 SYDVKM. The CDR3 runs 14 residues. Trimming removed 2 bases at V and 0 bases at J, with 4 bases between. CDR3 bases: TGTGCCAGCAGTTTAGTAGCAACTAATGAAAAACTGTTTTTT. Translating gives CASSLVATNEKLFF.

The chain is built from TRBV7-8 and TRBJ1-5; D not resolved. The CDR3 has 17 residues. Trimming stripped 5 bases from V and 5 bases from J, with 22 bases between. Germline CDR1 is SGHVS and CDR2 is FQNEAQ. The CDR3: CASSPPLRVASDQPQHF. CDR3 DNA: TGTGCCAGCAGCCCGCCGCTTCGGGTAGCCAGCGATCAGCCCCAGCATTTT.

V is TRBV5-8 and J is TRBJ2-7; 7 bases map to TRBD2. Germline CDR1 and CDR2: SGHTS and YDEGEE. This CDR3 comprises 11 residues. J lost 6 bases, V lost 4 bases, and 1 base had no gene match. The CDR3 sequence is CASSPGGEQYV. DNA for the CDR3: TGTGCCAGCAGCCCGGGGGGCGAGCAGTACGTC.

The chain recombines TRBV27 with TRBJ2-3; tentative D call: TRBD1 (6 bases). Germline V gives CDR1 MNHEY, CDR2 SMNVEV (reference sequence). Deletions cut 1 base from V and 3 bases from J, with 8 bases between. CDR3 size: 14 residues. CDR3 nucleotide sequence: TGTGCCAGCAGTTTATGGCAGGGGACAGATACGCAGTATTTT. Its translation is CASSLWQGTDTQYF.

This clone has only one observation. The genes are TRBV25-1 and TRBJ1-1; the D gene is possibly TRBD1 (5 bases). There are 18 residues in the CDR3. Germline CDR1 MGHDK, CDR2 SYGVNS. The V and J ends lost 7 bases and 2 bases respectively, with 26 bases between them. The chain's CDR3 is CASTNGGRVGLRNTEAFF. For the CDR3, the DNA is TGTGCCAGCACCAACGGCGGCAGGGTCGGTTTGAGAAACACTGAAGCTTTCTTT.

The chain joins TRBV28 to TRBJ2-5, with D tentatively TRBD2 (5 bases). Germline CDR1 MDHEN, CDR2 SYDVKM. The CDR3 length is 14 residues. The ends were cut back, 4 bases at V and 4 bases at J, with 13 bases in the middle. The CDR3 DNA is TGTGCCAGCAGTTCGACTCTCGGGGTAGAGACCCAGTACTTC. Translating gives CASSSTLGVETQYF.

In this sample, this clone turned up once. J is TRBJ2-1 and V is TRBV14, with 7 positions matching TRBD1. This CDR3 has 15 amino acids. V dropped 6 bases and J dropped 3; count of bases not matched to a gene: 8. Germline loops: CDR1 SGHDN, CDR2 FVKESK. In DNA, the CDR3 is TGTGCCAGCAGTTCGTCCGGGACAGACTACAATGAGCAGTTCTTC. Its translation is CASSSSGTDYNEQFF.

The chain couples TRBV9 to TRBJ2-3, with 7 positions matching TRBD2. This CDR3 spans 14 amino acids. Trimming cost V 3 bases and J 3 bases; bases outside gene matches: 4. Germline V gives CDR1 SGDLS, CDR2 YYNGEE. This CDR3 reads CASSAASGTDTQYF. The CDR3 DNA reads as TGTGCCAGCAGCGCAGCTAGCGGTACAGATACGCAGTATTTT.

This CDR3 reads CASSSRPTGVVISPLHF. CDR3 in DNA: TGTGCCAGCAGCTCCCGCCCTACAGGGGTTGTGATTTCACCCCTCCACTTT. The V and J genes are TRBV5-6 and TRBJ1-6; TRBD1 aligns across 7 bases. The trim removed 3 bases at V and 9 bases at J, leaving 15 bases unmatched. The length of the CDR3 is 17 residues. Per germline, CDR1 SGHDT and CDR2 YYEEEE.

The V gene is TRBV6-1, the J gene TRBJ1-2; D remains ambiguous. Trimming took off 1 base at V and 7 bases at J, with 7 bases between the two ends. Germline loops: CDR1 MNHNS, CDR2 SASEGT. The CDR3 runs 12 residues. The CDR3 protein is CASSEVRGGYTF. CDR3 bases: TGTGCCAGCAGTGAAGTTCGGGGTGGCTACACCTTC.

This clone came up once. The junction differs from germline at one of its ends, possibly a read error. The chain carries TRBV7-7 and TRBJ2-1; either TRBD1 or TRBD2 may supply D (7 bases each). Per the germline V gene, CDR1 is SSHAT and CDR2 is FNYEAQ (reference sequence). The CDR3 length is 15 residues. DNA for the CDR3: TGTGCTAGCAGCGGGACAGCGGCCCCTTACAATGAGCAGTTCTTC. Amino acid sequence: CASSGTAAPYNEQFF.

CDR3 sequence: CASSSLTSGSNTGELFF. The CDR3 DNA sequence: TGTGCCAGCAGCTCTCTGACTAGCGGGAGCAACACCGGGGAGCTGTTTTTT. This chain joins TRBV5-5 and TRBJ2-2; 12 bases map to TRBD2. Germline loops: CDR1 SGHKS, CDR2 YYEKEE (reference sequence). The CDR3 covers 17 residues. Unmatched junction bases numbered 5, after V lost 3 bases and J lost 2 bases.

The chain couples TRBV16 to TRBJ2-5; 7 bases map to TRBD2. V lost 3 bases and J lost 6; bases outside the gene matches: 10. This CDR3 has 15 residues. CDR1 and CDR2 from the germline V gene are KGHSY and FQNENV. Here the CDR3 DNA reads TGTGCCAGCAGCCAGCGGGACCGGGGGGTGAAGACCCAGTACTTC. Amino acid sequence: CASSQRDRGVKTQYF.

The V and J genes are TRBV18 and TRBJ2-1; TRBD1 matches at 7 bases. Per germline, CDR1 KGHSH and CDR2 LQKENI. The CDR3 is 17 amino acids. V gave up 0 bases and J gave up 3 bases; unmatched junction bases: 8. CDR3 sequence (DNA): TGTGCCAGCTCACCACCGTCTATAGGGGGCCACTACAATGAGCAGTTCTTC. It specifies CASSPPSIGGHYNEQFF.

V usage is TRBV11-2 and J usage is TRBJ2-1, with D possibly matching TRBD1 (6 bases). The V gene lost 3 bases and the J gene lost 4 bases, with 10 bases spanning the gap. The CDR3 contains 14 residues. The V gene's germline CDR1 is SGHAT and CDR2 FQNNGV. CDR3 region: CASSFVGQYNEQFF. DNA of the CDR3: TGTGCCAGCAGCTTTGTCGGACAGTACAATGAGCAGTTCTTC.

The CDR3 nucleotides read TGTGCCAGCAGCTTGTGGCAGGGTAGAGAGACCCAGTACTTC. As protein: CASSLWQGRETQYF. The V and J genes are TRBV7-2 and TRBJ2-5; a weak D match, TRBD1 (5 bases). Germline assignment: CDR1 SGHTA and CDR2 FQGNSA. This CDR3 region has 14 residues. Trimming pared 3 bases from V and 4 bases from J, leaving 12 bases between.

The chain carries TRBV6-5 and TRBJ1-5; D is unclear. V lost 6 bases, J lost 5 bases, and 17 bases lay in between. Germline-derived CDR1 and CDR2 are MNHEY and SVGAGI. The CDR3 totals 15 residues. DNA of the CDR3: TGTGCCAGCAGACGACTTCAGGAGGGCCATCAGCCCCAGCATTTT. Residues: CASRRLQEGHQPQHF.

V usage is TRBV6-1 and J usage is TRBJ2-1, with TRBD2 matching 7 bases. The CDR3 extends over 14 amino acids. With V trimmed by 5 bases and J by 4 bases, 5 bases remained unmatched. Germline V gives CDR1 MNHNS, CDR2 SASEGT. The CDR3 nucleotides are TGTGCCAGCAGTCCCAACGGGAGGTACAATGAGCAGTTCTTC. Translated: CASSPNGRYNEQFF.